This paragraph covers one T cell receptor (beta chain) sequence. At least ten counts were recorded for this clonotype. Its cognate antigen has yet to be identified. Base qualities are not recorded, but no much larger clone differs from it by a single base. V was cut back by 2 bases and J by 0 bases, leaving a gap of 8 bases between them. The CDR3 contains 15 residues, cysteine and phenylalanine counted. Of all the DNA, just the CDR3 is kept, 45 bases in frame from base 1. The germline V gene gives CDR1 as MNHNS and CDR2 as SASEGT. The sample belongs to a study of molecular identifiers for immune sequencing clone quantification (dated by TCRdb to 2016 to 2019). At the level of the whole study: For a replicate experiment, RNA from about 21,000 or 97,000 naive CD8 T cells was divided into five aliquots, of which four were sequenced. The study was a methods study using CD8 T cells to benchmark molecular-identifier clustering-based TCR repertoire sequencing (MIDCIRS) and TCR RNA copy counting.

Libraries were prepared through PCR. For sequencing, an Illumina HiSeq 4000 was employed. Preparation of bulk TCR libraries followed a previously described approach, with the TCR primers listed in Table S5. The Qiagen AllPrep DNA/RNA kit was used to purify total RNA. Before analysis, reads from multiple sequencing runs of the same library were pooled. The authors' analysis ran thus. Reads were retained only if the reads had an exact TCR constant sequence, and the retained reads were trimmed to 150 nt and grouped according to their 12-nt molecular barcodes. Reads within each barcode group were sub-clustered using a 15% Levenshtein threshold, and quality-weighted consensus sequences were constructed for each RNA molecule. Non-functional sequences were removed, as were lower-count sequences one edit away from another. Based on fitting two negative binomial distributions, any barcode sub-cluster with under 20% of the maximum read count was discarded. The raw public data were reprocessed by TCRdb itself: fastp quality trimming at Q25, MiXCR clonotype calling, in-frame beta chains only. Every entry covers one CDR3 protein and lists the most common genes and DNA from its rows. Clone size and V and J calls follow TCRdb, not the original study. This sample lists 350,000 or so distinct CDR3 sequences; roughly 23% were detected once. The ten largest clones take up about 0.81% of the sample.

Paper-wide results and their limitations: In CMV-specific effector cells, clones with more than 20 RNA copies contained over 97% of molecules, whereas in naive cells such clones contained under 1% of molecules. Spiked-in Jurkat TCR RNA (10 copies' worth), which is not part of the donor repertoire, was contained in the naive libraries. When barcode sub-clustering was left out, chimeric consensus sequences inflated TCR diversity, with chimeras reaching as high as 47%. Modeling estimated about three recovered TCR RNA copies per cell, compared with about 10 by digital PCR, which implies 30% to 35% capture efficiency. Spiked-in Jurkat TCR RNA equal to a single cell's worth was reported to be detectable even within one million naive CD8 T cells. The sizes of highly expanded clones could end up underestimated when identical TCR molecules share a barcode.

Libraries of naive CD8 T cells were generated from roughly 21,000 to 960,000 sorted cells, with 10%, 30% or 50% of the purified RNA used. Naive CD8 T cells were FACS-sorted as CD8+CD4-CCR7+CD45RA+ on a BD FACSAria II into RLT Plus buffer. To test detection sensitivity, Jurkat RNA equal to ten TCR copies was added to samples of about 17,000-1,100,000 naive CD8 T cells. Enrichment of CD8 T cells was done with RosetteSep CD8+ T Cell Enrichment Cocktail plus Ficoll-Paque, and ACK red cell lysis came afterward. The sequence derives from a human donor in good health. Some libraries in this study had Jurkat cell RNA spiked in. This chain joins TRBV6-1 to TRBJ2-4, with the D gene not confidently named. Sequencing was performed on naive CD8+ T cells from blood, with Jurkat cell RNA spiked in. This specimen's cell subset or site label, interpreted: FACS-sorted CD8+CD4-CCR7+CD45RA+ naive T cells. The DNA sequence is given as TGTGCCAGCAGTGAAAATTGGGTAGCCAAAAACATTCAGTACTTC. Translated, this gives CASSENWVAKNIQYF.